By share, the clone carrying this T cell receptor (beta chain) counts as medium-sized. Its antigen is not known. This was the immunoSEQ version 4 assay in survey mode. Data came from immunoSEQ multiplex PCR; TCRdb stores just in-frame clones and leaves some out. The sample shows under 40,000 clones, around 70% of them seen only once. Germline V gives CDR1 SNHLY, CDR2 FYNNEI. The V end was cut by 8 bases, the J end by 2 bases, with 9 bases between. CDR3 length equals 12 residues. The data were obtained in a study of persistence of HIV-infected CD4 T cells. Overlapping HIV-1 Gag 15-mer peptides at around 1 ug per peptide per mL were used. Responding CD4+ T cells were sorted by upregulation of both CD40 ligand and CD69.

This specimen was CD4+ T cells sorted from PBMCs after roughly 17-hour stimulation, taken from a patient who received antiretroviral therapy. The TCR was taken from an adult man with HIV who was CMV-seropositive. The chain recombines TRBV2 with TRBJ1-2; possibly TRBD1 for D (5 bases). The CDR3 DNA follows: TGTGCCAGCGGGGCTCTAAACTATGGCTACACCTTC. It specifies CASGALNYGYTF.